These 30 T cell receptor beta chains were sequenced from one sample in a study of blood T cell repertoires in COVID-19. Profiling relied on immunoSEQ multiplex PCR, and the TCRdb table lists in-frame clones only, not all of them. The sample yields approximately 80,000 clones, about four fifths seen once. The material sequenced was peripheral blood. The origin of the receptors is a man at least 80 years old with acute or convalescent COVID-19.

The chain recombines TRBV30 with TRBJ1-2; the D is unclear. Germline loops: CDR1 GTSNPN, CDR2 SVGIG (reference sequence). V lost 0 bases and J lost 7, with 9 bases in between. CDR3 length: 12 amino acids. The DNA of the CDR3 is TGTGCCTGGAGTGTATACAGCGGTGGCTACACCTTC. Protein product: CAWSVYSGGYTF.

J is TRBJ2-5 and V is TRBV18; D is possibly TRBD1 (6 bases). This CDR3 is built from 16 residues. V lost 3 bases, J lost 4 bases, and 18 bases lay in between. Germline V CDR1 and CDR2: KGHSH, LQKENI. The CDR3 loop reads CASSPAAGALIETQYF. CDR3 in DNA: TGTGCCAGCTCACCGGCGGCAGGGGCCCTAATAGAGACCCAGTACTTC.

The chain links TRBV2 to TRBJ2-1, with D maybe TRBD2 (5 bases). This CDR3 is built from 13 residues. V shed 6 bases and J shed 3 bases, with 9 bases lying between them. Per germline, CDR1 SNHLY and CDR2 FYNNEI. The CDR3 nucleotides read TGTGCCAGCAGGTCCGGGGTCTACAATGAGCAGTTCTTC. It specifies CASRSGVYNEQFF.

This clone was seen a handful of times. The chain recombines TRBV5-1 with TRBJ2-7, with TRBD2 identical over 16 bases. The CDR3 contains 19 residues. Germline V CDR1 and CDR2: SGHRS, YFSETQ. V lost 3 bases, J lost 3 bases, and 12 bases stayed unmatched. The CDR3 sequence is CASSYYPGTSGRGGYEQYF. The CDR3 DNA reads as TGCGCCAGCAGCTATTACCCCGGGACTAGCGGGAGGGGGGGCTACGAGCAGTACTTC.

This sequence joins TRBV27 and TRBJ2-7; weak D call: TRBD2 (6 bases). The CDR3 is 14 residues long. V was pared by 5 bases and J by 3 bases, with 14 bases between. Germline V gene data show CDR1 as MNHEY and CDR2 as SMNVEV (reference sequence). The CDR3 protein is CASSNTEEGYEQYF. CDR3 bases: TGTGCCAGCAGTAATACGGAGGAGGGCTACGAGCAGTACTTC.

The V call is TRBV18, the J call TRBJ2-1; 11 bases match TRBD1. This CDR3 has 15 amino acids. With 3 bases clipped from V and 7 bases from J, the junction kept 5 bases outside the gene matches. Germline lookup yields CDR1 KGHSH and CDR2 LQKENI. This CDR3 is CASSPGQGVRNEQFF. In DNA form, the CDR3 reads TGTGCCAGCTCACCGGGACAGGGGGTGCGTAATGAGCAGTTCTTC.

There are many counts of this clone. The genes are TRBV4-2 and TRBJ1-5; a possible D gene is TRBD1 (6 bases). CDR3 length equals 15 residues. The germline CDR1 and CDR2 sequences are LGHNA and YNFKEQ. The ends were cut back, 1 base at V and 7 bases at J, with 14 bases in the middle. The CDR3 is CASSQGQQGDQPQHF. CDR3 sequence (DNA): TGTGCCAGCAGCCAAGGACAACAGGGAGACCAGCCCCAGCATTTT.

The chain links TRBV28 to TRBJ1-5, with D hard to call. CDR3 length: 14 amino acids. Germline loops: CDR1 MDHEN, CDR2 SYDVKM. The ends were cut back, 2 bases at V and 15 bases at J, with 20 bases in the middle. In DNA, the CDR3 is TGTGCCAGCAGTTTAGGGTTGGCACTAAGTTTCTGGCATTTT. Translation gives CASSLGLALSFWHF.

V gene TRBV28 combines with J gene TRBJ1-2; 7 bases agree with TRBD1. The CDR3 runs to 16 residues. Germline V gives CDR1 MDHEN, CDR2 SYDVKM. With V trimmed by 8 bases and J by 4 bases, 16 bases remained unmatched. CDR3 coding DNA: TGTGCCAGCGGATCGCTCTACCGGGACAGTATCTATGGCTACACCTTC. Protein product: CASGSLYRDSIYGYTF.

This chain links TRBV7-6 with TRBJ2-1; 10 bases are shared with TRBD2. After removal of 4 bases from V and 3 bases from J, the junction contained 3 bases not matched to a gene. The CDR3 is made up of 15 amino acids. Germline CDR1 reads SGHVS; CDR2 reads FNYEAQ. In DNA, the CDR3 is TGTGCCAGCAGCTCCATAGCGGGGGGCTACAATGAGCAGTTCTTC. Translating it yields CASSSIAGGYNEQFF.

The J gene is TRBJ2-5, the V gene TRBV5-1; D is ambiguous. Germline V CDR1 and CDR2: SGHRS, YFSETQ. The CDR3 totals 14 residues. V lost 1 base, J lost 5 bases, and 12 bases lay in between. For the CDR3, the DNA is TGCGCCAGCAGCTTGTCTGAGTATTCGGAGACCCAGTACTTC. Protein: CASSLSEYSETQYF.

This clone was recorded once. The V call is TRBV30, the J call TRBJ1-2; D is ambiguous. V was shortened by 1 base and J by 8 bases, with 14 bases between the two germline ends. The CDR3 covers 13 residues. Germline CDR1 and CDR2: GTSNPN and SVGIG (reference sequence). This CDR3 is CAWSGEGYWGYTF. The CDR3 region has the DNA TGTGCCTGGAGTGGAGAGGGATATTGGGGCTACACCTTC.

The chain is built from TRBV24-1 and TRBJ2-7; tentative D call: TRBD2 (5 bases). The CDR3 is 13 amino acids. Trimming removed 5 bases from V and 2 bases from J, with 9 bases in between. From germline, CDR1 is KGHDR and CDR2 SFDVKD. CDR3 DNA: TGTGCCACCAGTGGCGACGGGACCTACGAGCAGTACTTC. Its protein product is CATSGDGTYEQYF.

V gene TRBV6-6 combines with J gene TRBJ1-2; weak D call: TRBD1 (5 bases). Germline assignment: CDR1 MNHNY and CDR2 SVGAGI (reference sequence). V was shortened by 6 bases and J by 3 bases, with 17 bases between the two germline ends. The CDR3 spans 15 residues. The CDR3 nucleotides read TGTGCCAGCAGGCCTATTCGGGGGTCCTACTATGGCTACACCTTC. Encoded protein: CASRPIRGSYYGYTF.

The genes are TRBV5-1 and TRBJ1-1; no reliable D call. V gave up 5 bases and J gave up 0 bases, with 11 bases separating them. The CDR3 totals 14 residues. The germline V gene has CDR1 SGHRS and CDR2 YFSETQ. As DNA, the CDR3 is TGCGCCAGCAGTCGTGACATCATGAACACTGAAGCTTTCTTT. Translation: CASSRDIMNTEAFF.

The chain links TRBV4-3 to TRBJ1-6; D unresolved. Per germline, CDR1 LGHNA and CDR2 YSLEER. The CDR3 covers 13 residues. The V end was cut by 4 bases, the J end by 5 bases, with 6 bases between. CDR3 residues: CASSPSHNSPLHF. Written as DNA, the CDR3 is TGCGCCAGCAGCCCGTCCCATAATTCACCCCTCCACTTT.

This chain connects TRBV28 to TRBJ2-7; 9 bases map to TRBD1. The germline V gene encodes CDR1 MDHEN and CDR2 SYDVKM. This CDR3 spans 14 amino acids. J gave up 2 bases and V 3 bases, and 2 bases lay outside the gene matches. CDR3 DNA: TGTGCCAGCAGTTTCGGGACAGGGACCTACGAGCAGTACTTC. Its protein product is CASSFGTGTYEQYF.

The chain couples TRBV6-5 to TRBJ1-1; TRBD1 might be the D (6 bases). Looked up from germline, CDR1 is MNHEY and CDR2 is SVGAGI. CDR3 length: 14 residues. The germline V and J ends were trimmed by 9 bases and 2 bases, with 16 bases remaining between them. This chain's CDR3 is CASRTALSNTEAFF. The CDR3 region has the DNA TGTGCCAGTCGGACAGCTCTATCTAACACTGAAGCTTTCTTT.

This clone was observed a single time. CDR3 in DNA: TGCGCCAGCAGCTTGACAGCTAACTATGGCTACACCTTC. It yields the protein CASSLTANYGYTF. The chain employs TRBV5-1 and TRBJ1-2; D gene unclear. Germline V CDR1 and CDR2: SGHRS, YFSETQ. The CDR3 is 13 amino acids. V was trimmed by 1 base and J by 0 bases, leaving 4 bases between them.

The chain links TRBV19 to TRBJ1-5, with D unresolved. This CDR3 region has 14 residues. V shed 3 bases and J shed 7 bases, with 13 bases lying between them. Germline-derived CDR1 and CDR2 are LNHDA and SQIVND (reference sequence). CDR3 region: CASSIVGSWQPQHF. The DNA of the CDR3 is TGTGCCAGTAGTATTGTAGGGAGCTGGCAGCCCCAGCATTTT.

The chain employs TRBV30 and TRBJ1-1; 7 positions match TRBD1. The CDR3 consists of 13 residues. Germline CDR1 is GTSNPN and CDR2 is SVGIG (reference sequence). With V trimmed by 3 bases and J by 1 base, 2 bases remained unmatched. The CDR3 spells CAWRQGSNTEAFF. DNA for the CDR3: TGTGCCTGGAGACAGGGGTCGAACACTGAAGCTTTCTTT. Full variable domain (outside the CDR3, taken from reference TRBV30 and TRBJ1-1): SQTIHQWPATLVQPVGSPLSLECTVEGTSNPNLYWYRQAAGRGLQLLFYSVGIGQISSEVPQNLSASRPQDRQFILSSKKLLLSDSGFYLCAWRQGSNTEAFFGQGTRLTVV.

The chain combines TRBV27 with TRBJ2-3, with a possible D match to TRBD2 (5 bases). CDR3 length equals 13 residues. V was trimmed by 6 bases and J by 5 bases, leaving 12 bases between them. The V gene's germline CDR1 is MNHEY and CDR2 SMNVEV (reference sequence). CDR3 sequence reads: CASSLKLGDTQYF. CDR3 DNA sequence: TGTGCCAGCAGCCTGAAACTAGGAGATACGCAGTATTTT.

The gene calls are TRBV2 and TRBJ1-2; no clear D gene. The CDR3 length is 12 residues. Germline CDR1 SNHLY, CDR2 FYNNEI. The germline V and J ends were trimmed by 4 bases and 8 bases, with 11 bases remaining between them. The DNA of the CDR3 is TGTGCCAGCAGTGGTGAGCTGGAGGGCTACACCTTC. It translates to CASSGELEGYTF. Filled out from reference TRBV2 and TRBJ1-2, the complete variable domain reads EPEVTQTPSHQVTQMGQEVILRCVPISNHLYFYWYRQILGQKVEFLVSFYNNEISEKSEIFDDQFSVERPDGSNFTLKIRSTKLEDSAMYFCASSGELEGYTFGSGTRLTVV.

The chain is built from TRBV5-1 and TRBJ2-7; TRBD1 aligns across 9 bases. The trim removed 2 bases at V and 6 bases at J, leaving 3 bases unmatched. CDR1 SGHRS and CDR2 YFSETQ come from the germline V gene. The CDR3 length is 13 residues. CDR3 nucleotides: TGCGCCAGCAGCTTCGGACAGGGGTTCGAGCAGTACTTC. Translating gives CASSFGQGFEQYF.

The chain recombines TRBV4-2 with TRBJ2-1; 9 positions agree with TRBD2. The CDR3 is 15 residues long. The V and J ends lost 5 bases and 2 bases, in that order; junction bases with no gene match: 4. Germline assignment: CDR1 LGHNA and CDR2 YNFKEQ. DNA for the CDR3: TGTGCCAGCAGCTGGACTAGCGACGCCTACAATGAGCAGTTCTTC. The encoded protein is CASSWTSDAYNEQFF.

A single count supports this clone. The rearrangement uses TRBV5-1 and TRBJ2-1; 7 nucleotides agree with TRBD2. The CDR3 runs to 14 residues. Trimming cost V 0 bases and J 5 bases; bases outside gene matches: 2. Germline V CDR1 and CDR2: SGHRS, YFSETQ. CDR3 sequence (DNA): TGCGCCAGCAGCTTGGGGGCGGGAGACAATGAGCAGTTCTTC. This encodes CASSLGAGDNEQFF.

This clone has just one count. This chain links TRBV7-3 with TRBJ1-5, with 10 bases matching TRBD1. Germline CDR1 and CDR2: SGHTA and FQGTGA. CDR3 size: 16 residues. V trimming: 5 bases; J trimming: 6 bases; junction bases outside the gene matches: 10. CDR3 bases: TGTGCCAGCAGCACCTCGGACAGGGGGGAGGGTCAGCCCCAGCATTTT. This sequence encodes CASSTSDRGEGQPQHF. The variable domain in full, completed from reference TRBV7-3 and TRBJ1-5, reads GAGVSQTPSNKVTEKGKYVELRCDPISGHTALYWYRQSLGQGPEFLIYFQGTGAADDSGLPNDRFFAVRPEGSVSTLKIQRTERGDSAVYLCASSTSDRGEGQPQHFGDGTRLSIL.

The chain combines TRBV18 with TRBJ1-5; 7 bases match TRBD1. This CDR3 contains 15 residues. V lost 4 bases, J lost 3 bases, and 6 bases stayed unmatched. Germline CDR1 is KGHSH and CDR2 is LQKENI. In nucleotides, the CDR3 is TGTGCCAGCTCACTTTCGACAGGGCTCAATCAGCCCCAGCATTTT. Protein: CASSLSTGLNQPQHF.

This chain joins TRBV10-3 and TRBJ2-5, with 9 nucleotides matching TRBD1. The CDR3 has 14 residues. The V gene end was trimmed by 4 bases and the J gene end by 4 bases; junction bases not matched to a gene: 4. The V gene's germline CDR1 is ENHRY and CDR2 SYGVKD. Written as DNA, the CDR3 is TGTGCCATCAGTGGTACAGGGGGCCGAGAGACCCAGTACTTC. Its translation is CAISGTGGRETQYF.

The CDR3 loop reads CASSQGLAGSFYEQYF. The CDR3 coding sequence is TGTGCCAGCAGCCAAGGACTAGCGGGATCCTTTTACGAGCAGTACTTC. This chain joins TRBV3-1 (or the pseudogene TRBV3-2) and TRBJ2-7; 11 bases are shared with TRBD2. The junction had 6 bases not matched to a gene; V was cut back by 1 base and J by 4 bases. The CDR3 consists of 16 residues. Per germline, CDR1 LGHDT and CDR2 YNNKEL (reference sequence).